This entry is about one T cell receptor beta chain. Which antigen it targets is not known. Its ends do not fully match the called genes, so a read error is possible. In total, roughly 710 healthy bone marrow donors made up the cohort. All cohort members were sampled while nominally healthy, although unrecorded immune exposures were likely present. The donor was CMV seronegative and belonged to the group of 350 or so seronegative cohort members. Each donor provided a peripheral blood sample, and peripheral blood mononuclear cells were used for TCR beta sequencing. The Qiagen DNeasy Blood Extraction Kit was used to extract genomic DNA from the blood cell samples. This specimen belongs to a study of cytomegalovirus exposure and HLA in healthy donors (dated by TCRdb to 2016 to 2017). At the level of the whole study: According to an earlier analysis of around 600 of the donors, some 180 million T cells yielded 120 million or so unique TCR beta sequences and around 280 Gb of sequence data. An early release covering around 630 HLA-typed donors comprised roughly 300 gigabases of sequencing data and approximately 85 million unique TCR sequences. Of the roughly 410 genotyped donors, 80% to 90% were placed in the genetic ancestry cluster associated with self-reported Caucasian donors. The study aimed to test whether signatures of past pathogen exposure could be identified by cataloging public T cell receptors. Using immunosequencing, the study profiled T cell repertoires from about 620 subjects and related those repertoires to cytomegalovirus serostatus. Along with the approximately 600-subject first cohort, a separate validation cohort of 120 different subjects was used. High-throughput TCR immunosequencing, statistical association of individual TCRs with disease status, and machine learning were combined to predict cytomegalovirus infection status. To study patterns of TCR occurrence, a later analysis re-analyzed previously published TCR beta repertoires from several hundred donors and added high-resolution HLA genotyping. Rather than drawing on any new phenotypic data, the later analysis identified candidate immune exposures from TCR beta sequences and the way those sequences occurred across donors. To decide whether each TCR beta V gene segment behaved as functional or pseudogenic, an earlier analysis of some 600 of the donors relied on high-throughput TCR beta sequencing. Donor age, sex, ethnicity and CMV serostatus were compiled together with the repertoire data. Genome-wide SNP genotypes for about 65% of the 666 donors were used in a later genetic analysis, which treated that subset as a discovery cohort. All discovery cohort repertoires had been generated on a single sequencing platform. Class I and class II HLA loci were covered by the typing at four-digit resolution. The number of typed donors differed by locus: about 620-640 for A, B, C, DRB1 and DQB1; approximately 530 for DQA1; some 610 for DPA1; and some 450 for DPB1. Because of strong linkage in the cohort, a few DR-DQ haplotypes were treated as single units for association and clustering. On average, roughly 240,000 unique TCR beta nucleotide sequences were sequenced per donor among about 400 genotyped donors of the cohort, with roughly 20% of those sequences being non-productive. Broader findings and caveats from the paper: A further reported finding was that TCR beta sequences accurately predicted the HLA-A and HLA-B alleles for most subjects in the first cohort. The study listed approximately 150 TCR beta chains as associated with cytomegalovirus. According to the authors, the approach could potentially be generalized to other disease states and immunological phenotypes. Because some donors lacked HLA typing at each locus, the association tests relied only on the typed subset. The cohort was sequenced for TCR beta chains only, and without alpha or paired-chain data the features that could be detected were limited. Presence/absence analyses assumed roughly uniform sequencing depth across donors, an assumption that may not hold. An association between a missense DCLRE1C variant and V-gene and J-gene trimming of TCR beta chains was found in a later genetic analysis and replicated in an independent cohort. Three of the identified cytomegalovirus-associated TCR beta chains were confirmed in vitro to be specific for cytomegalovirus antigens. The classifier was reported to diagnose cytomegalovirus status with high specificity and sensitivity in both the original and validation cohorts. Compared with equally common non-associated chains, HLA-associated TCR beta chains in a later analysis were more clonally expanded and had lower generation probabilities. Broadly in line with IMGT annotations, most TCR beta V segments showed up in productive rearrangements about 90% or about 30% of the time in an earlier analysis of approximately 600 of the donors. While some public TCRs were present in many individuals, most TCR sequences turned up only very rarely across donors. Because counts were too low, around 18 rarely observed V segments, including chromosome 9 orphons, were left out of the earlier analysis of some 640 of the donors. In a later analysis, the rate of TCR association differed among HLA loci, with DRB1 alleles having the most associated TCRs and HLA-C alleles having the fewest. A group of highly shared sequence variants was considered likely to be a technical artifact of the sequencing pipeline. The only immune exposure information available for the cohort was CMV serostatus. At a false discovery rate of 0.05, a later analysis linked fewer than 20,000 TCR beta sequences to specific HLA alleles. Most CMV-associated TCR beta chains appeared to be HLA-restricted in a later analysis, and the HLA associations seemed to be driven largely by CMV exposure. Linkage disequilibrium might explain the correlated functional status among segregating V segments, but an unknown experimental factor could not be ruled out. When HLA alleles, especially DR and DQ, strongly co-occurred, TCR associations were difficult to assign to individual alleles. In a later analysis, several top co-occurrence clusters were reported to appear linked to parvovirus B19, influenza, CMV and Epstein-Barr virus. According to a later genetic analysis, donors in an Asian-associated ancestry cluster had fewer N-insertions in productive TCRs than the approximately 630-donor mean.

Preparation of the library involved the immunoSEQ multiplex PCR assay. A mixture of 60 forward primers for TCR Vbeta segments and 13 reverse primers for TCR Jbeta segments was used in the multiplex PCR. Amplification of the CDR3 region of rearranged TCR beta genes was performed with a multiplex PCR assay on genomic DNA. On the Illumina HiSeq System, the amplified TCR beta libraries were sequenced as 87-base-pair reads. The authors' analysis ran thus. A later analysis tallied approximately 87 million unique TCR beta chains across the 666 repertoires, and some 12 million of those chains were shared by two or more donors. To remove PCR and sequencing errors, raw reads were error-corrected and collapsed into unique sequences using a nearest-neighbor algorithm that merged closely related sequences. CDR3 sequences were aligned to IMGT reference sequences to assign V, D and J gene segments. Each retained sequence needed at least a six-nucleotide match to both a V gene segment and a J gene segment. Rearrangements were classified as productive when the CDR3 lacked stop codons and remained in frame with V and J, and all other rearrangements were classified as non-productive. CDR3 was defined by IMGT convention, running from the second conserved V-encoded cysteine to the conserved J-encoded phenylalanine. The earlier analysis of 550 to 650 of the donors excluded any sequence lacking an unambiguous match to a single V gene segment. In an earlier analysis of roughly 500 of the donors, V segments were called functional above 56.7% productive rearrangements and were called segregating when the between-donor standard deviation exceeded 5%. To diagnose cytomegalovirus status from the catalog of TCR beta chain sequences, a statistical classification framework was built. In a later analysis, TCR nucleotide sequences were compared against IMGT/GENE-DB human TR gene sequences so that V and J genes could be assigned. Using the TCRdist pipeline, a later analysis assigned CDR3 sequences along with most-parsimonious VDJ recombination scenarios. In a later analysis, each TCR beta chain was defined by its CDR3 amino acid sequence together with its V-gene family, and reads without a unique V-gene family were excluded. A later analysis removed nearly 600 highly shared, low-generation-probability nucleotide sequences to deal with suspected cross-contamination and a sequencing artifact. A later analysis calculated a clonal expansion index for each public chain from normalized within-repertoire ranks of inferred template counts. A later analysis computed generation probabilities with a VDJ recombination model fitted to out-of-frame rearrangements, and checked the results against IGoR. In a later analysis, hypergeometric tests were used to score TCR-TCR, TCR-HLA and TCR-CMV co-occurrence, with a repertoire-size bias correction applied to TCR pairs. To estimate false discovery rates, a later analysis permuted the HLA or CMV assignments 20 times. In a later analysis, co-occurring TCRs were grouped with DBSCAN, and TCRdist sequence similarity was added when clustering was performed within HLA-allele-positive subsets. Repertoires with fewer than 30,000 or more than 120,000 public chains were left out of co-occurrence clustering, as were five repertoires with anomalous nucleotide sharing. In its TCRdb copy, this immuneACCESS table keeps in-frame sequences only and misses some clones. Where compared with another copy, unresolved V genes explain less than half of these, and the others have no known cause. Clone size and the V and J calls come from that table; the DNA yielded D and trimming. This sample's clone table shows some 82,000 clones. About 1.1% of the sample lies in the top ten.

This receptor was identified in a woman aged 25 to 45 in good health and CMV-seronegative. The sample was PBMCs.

Here is the DNA: TGCAGCTTTGAGGGGGCTACGGAGACCCAGTACTTC. Its amino acids are CSFEGATETQYF. Recombination connected TRBV29-1 to TRBJ2-5; 7 central bases correspond to TRBD1. In the germline V gene, CDR1 corresponds to SQVTM and CDR2 to ANQGSEA. The CDR3, from cysteine to phenylalanine, totals 12 residues. Here the CDR3 DNA is all that survives: 36 bases in frame from base 1. The entire variable domain, with the stretches around the CDR3 drawn from the reference TRBV29-1 and TRBJ2-5 proteins, is SAVISQKPSRDICQRGTSLTIQCQVDSQVTMMFWYRQQPGQSLTLIATANQGSEATYESGFVIDKFPISRPNLTFSTLTVSNMSPEDSSIYLCSFEGATETQYFGPGTRLLVL.